The clone carrying this T cell receptor (beta chain) appeared a single time. The target antigen is unknown. The record originates from a study of cytomegalovirus exposure and HLA in healthy donors. General study results and limits: Association of a missense DCLRE1C variant with TCR beta V- and J-gene trimming was reported in a later analysis. An analysis was carried out later, and it reportedly showed fewer N-insertions in an Asian-associated ancestry cluster than the approximately 670-donor mean. Analyses of presence/absence relied on an assumption of roughly uniform sequencing depth across donors.

Germline lookup yields CDR1 GTSNPN and CDR2 SVGIG (reference sequence). This CDR3 has 12 residues. V lost 5 bases to trimming and J lost 7 bases, with 12 bases between them. This PCR relied on a set of 60 Vbeta primers and 13 Jbeta primers. Using immunoSEQ multiplex PCR, the repertoire was profiled, and TCRdb retains in-frame clones only, with some absent. This table holds 70,000 to 100,000 clones, just under 70% found once. The sample comprised PBMCs. V gene TRBV30 combines with J gene TRBJ1-3; D may be TRBD1 (6 bases). The TCR was taken from a man aged 45-65 years in good health and CMV-seronegative. CDR3 DNA sequence: TGTGCCTGGCCGGCCCAGGGGAACACCATATATTTT. Protein sequence: CAWPAQGNTIYF.